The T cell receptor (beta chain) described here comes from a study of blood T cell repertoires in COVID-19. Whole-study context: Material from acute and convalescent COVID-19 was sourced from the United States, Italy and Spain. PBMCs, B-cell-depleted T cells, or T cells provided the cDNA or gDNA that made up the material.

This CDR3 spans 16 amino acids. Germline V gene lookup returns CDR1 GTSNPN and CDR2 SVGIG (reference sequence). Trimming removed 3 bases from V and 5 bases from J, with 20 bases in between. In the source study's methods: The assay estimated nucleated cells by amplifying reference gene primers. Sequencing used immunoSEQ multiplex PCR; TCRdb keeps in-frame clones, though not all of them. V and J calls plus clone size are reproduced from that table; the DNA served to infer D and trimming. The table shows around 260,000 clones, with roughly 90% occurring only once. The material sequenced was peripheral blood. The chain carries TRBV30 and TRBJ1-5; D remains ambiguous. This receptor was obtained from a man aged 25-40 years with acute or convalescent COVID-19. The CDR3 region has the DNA TGTGCCTGGAGCCCGACTGGCTTTAGGGAGGATCAGCCCCAGCATTTT. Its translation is CAWSPTGFREDQPQHF.